These T cell receptor beta chains were read from a single sample in a study of beta chain features in type 1 diabetes. TCRdb's copy holds only in-frame clones and misses some; the assay was immunoSEQ multiplex PCR. The table includes 900,000 or so clones, around a sixth detected once. The material sequenced was naive CD4+ T cells from blood. These receptor sequences come from a woman under 30 in good health. Both conserved end residues are part of each CDR3. The D gene is left open where the match is weak. Clone sizes are given selectively: once, few, many, or a class where the clone is expanded.

few	TRBJ2-1	TRBV23-1	.	CASSQALKTDEQFF	TGCGCCAGCAGCCAAGCTCTCAAGACAGATGAGCAGTTCTTC
.	TRBJ1-2	TRBV19	.	CASSIQTAPGLGYTF	TGTGCCAGTAGTATCCAAACCGCTCCGGGCTTGGGCTACACCTTC
.	TRBJ1-1	TRBV7-9	.	CASSLRDMKNTEAFF	TGTGCCAGCAGCCTCCGGGACATGAAGAACACTGAAGCTTTCTTT
few	TRBJ2-2	TRBV5-5	.	CASSLWSGELFF	TGTGCCAGCAGCTTGTGGTCCGGAGAGCTGTTTTTT
.	TRBJ2-1	TRBV2	.	CASTLMIGVGQFF	TGTGCCAGCACCCTGATGATAGGGGTCGGGCAGTTCTTC
.	TRBJ2-5	TRBV21-1	.	CASSKIMVPKRNGTSGRDETQYF	TGTGCCAGCAGCAAAATTATGGTCCCAAAACGGAATGGGACTAGCGGGAGGGATGAGACCCAGTACTTC
.	TRBJ2-5	TRBV6-6	.	CASSYWETKETQYF	TGTGCCAGCAGTTACTGGGAGACCAAAGAGACCCAGTACTTC
few	TRBJ1-4	TRBV19	TRBD1	CASSIRPGGGEKLFF	TGTGCCAGTAGTATTCGGCCAGGGGGCGGTGAAAAACTGTTTTTT
few	TRBJ2-1	TRBV4-1	.	CASSPLLGGDEQFF	TGCGCCAGCAGCCCCCTTTTGGGTGGGGATGAGCAGTTCTTC
.	TRBJ2-2	TRBV9	.	CASSQGPTRYTGELFF	TGTGCCAGCAGCCAGGGACCCACTAGATACACCGGGGAGCTGTTTTTT
.	TRBJ2-2	TRBV18	.	CASSPGQYTGELFF	TGTGCCAGCTCACCAGGACAATACACCGGGGAGCTGTTTTTT
.	TRBJ1-5	TRBV9	.	CASSEGVSNQPQHF	TGTGCCAGCAGCGAGGGGGTTAGCAATCAGCCCCAGCATTTT
few	TRBJ2-6	TRBV7-2	.	CASSLVSGTGANVLTF	TGTGCCAGCAGCTTAGTATCCGGGACTGGGGCCAACGTCCTGACTTTC
.	TRBJ1-4	TRBV4-2	TRBD1	CASSQGTGVREKLFF	TGTGCCAGCAGCCAAGGGACAGGGGTCCGGGAAAAACTGTTTTTT
few	TRBJ2-3	TRBV7-2	.	CASRLSGSDTQYF	TGTGCCAGCAGGTTAAGCGGTTCAGATACGCAGTATTTT
.	TRBJ1-4	TRBV6-1	.	CASSGRQAGNEKLFF	TGTGCCAGCAGCGGGAGACAGGCGGGGAATGAAAAACTGTTTTTT
.	TRBJ2-3	TRBV4-2	TRBD2	CASSQGLTSGSPDTQYF	TGTGCCAGCAGCCAAGGACTTACTAGCGGGAGCCCAGATACGCAGTATTTT
.	TRBJ2-7	TRBV5-1	TRBD2	CASSLVASGRMAYEQYF	TGCGCCAGCAGCTTGGTGGCTAGCGGGAGGATGGCCTACGAGCAGTACTTC
few	TRBJ1-5	TRBV29-1	TRBD1	CSVGGANNQPQHF	TGCAGCGTAGGGGGCGCGAACAATCAGCCCCAGCATTTT
.	TRBJ1-2	TRBV7-9	.	CASASEGWAYTF	TGTGCCAGCGCGTCAGAAGGATGGGCCTACACCTTC
few	TRBJ2-4	TRBV7-7	.	CASSLQRTLAKNIQYF	TGTGCTAGCAGCTTACAGAGGACACTAGCCAAAAACATTCAGTACTTC
.	TRBJ2-1	TRBV27	.	CASSPYRAPYNEQFF	TGTGCCAGCAGTCCCTACAGGGCCCCCTACAATGAGCAGTTCTTC
.	TRBJ2-1	TRBV7-3	.	CASSLTGTYNEQFF	TGTGCCAGCAGCTTGACCGGGACCTACAATGAGCAGTTCTTC
.	TRBJ2-1	TRBV7-9	TRBD1	CASSLAHETGLFF	TGTGCCAGCAGCTTAGCCCACGAGACAGGGCTGTTCTTC
.	TRBJ2-7	TRBV18	.	CASSPSDSYDGYEQYF	TGTGCCAGCTCACCCTCGGACTCATACGACGGTTACGAGCAGTACTTC
.	TRBJ1-2	TRBV18	TRBD1	CASSLSDRVVGGYTF	TGTGCCAGCTCACTCTCGGACAGGGTGGTTGGTGGCTACACCTTC
few	TRBJ2-1	TRBV28	.	CAIQRGYNEQFF	TGTGCCATCCAAAGGGGCTACAATGAGCAGTTCTTC
few	TRBJ2-1	TRBV28	TRBD2	CASRPQGLADYNEQFF	TGTGCCAGCAGACCCCAAGGACTAGCAGACTACAATGAGCAGTTCTTC
.	TRBJ2-3	TRBV9	.	CASSVGGGLTDTQYF	TGTGCCAGCAGCGTGGGCGGGGGCCTCACAGATACGCAGTATTTT
.	TRBJ2-7	TRBV6-5	.	CASSRAGTYEQYF	TGTGCCAGCAGCCGAGCCGGGACCTACGAGCAGTACTTC
.	TRBJ2-1	TRBV5-1	TRBD2	CASSTRTSGRYNEQFF	TGCGCCAGCAGCACAAGGACTAGCGGGAGGTACAATGAGCAGTTCTTC
.	TRBJ2-1	TRBV2	TRBD2	CASTASGQYNEQFF	TGTGCCAGCACCGCTAGCGGACAATACAATGAGCAGTTCTTC